These T cell receptor beta chains were read from a single sample in a study of T-cell reconstitution after alpha-beta-depleted transplantation in children. Using its own MiXCR run on the PCR reads, TCRdb lists one record per CDR3 protein. The sample lists 95,000 to 150,000 distinct CDR3 sequences, about 23% occurring once. The sequenced sample was PBMCs, mostly from graft donor cells, obtained 180 days after TCRalphabeta/CD19-depleted stem cell transplant. The source is a male patient aged 2 to 9 who had a stem cell transplant for chronic granulomatous disease, so the T cells may come from the graft donor. The conserved cysteine and the conserved F or W are not part of the CDR3 here. D genes are given only for firm matches. Only part of the rows carry a size: once, few, many, or a class if the clone is expanded.

V gene	D gene	J gene	clone size	CDR3 protein
TRBV25-1	.	TRBJ2-5	.	ASTGSGKEEETQY
TRBV7-6	.	TRBJ2-7	.	ASSLSPYEQY
TRBV29-1	TRBD1	TRBJ1-1	many	SVETGGRNTEAF
TRBV25-1	.	TRBJ2-2	many	ASSEWQGTGELF
TRBV12-3/TRBV12-4	.	TRBJ2-3	few	ASSPTASTDTQY
TRBV9	.	TRBJ2-2	once	ASSPRSASRNSGELF
TRBV12-3/TRBV12-4	.	TRBJ2-7	many	ASSLARDYEQY
TRBV5-6	.	TRBJ2-3	once	ASSQGLLRTDTQY
TRBV12-3/TRBV12-4	.	TRBJ2-7	few	ASSLSRSSYEQY
TRBV20-1	.	TRBJ1-1	many	SARDRRRIEAF
TRBV5-1	.	TRBJ2-3	.	ASTEIEADTQY
TRBV5-1	.	TRBJ2-2	.	ASIRDERTGELF
TRBV7-6	TRBD2	TRBJ2-3	.	ASSLRGSTDTQY
TRBV29-1	.	TRBJ1-1	.	SVVRPNTEAF
TRBV19	.	TRBJ2-1	.	ASSAGYYNEQF
TRBV5-1	TRBD2	TRBJ2-3	.	ASSWSSGYSTDTQY
TRBV3-1	.	TRBJ2-1	many	ASSQVASIGPNWGEQF
TRBV12-3/TRBV12-4	TRBD1	TRBJ2-2	many	ASSAGTGLTGELF
TRBV20-1	TRBD1	TRBJ2-7	many	SARDSRDREYEQY
TRBV7-9	.	TRBJ2-6	.	ASGRGGLSGANVLT
TRBV28	TRBD2	TRBJ2-1	many	ASSLQPGLAGENSYNEQF
TRBV11-2	.	TRBJ2-5	many	ASNLAQGISPPAQETQY
TRBV27	.	TRBJ1-5	few	ASSPQGYGNQPQH
TRBV9	.	TRBJ1-5	few	ASSSSRTQH
TRBV4-1	TRBD2	TRBJ2-1	once	ASSQETSGGAWNEQF
TRBV5-1	TRBD1	TRBJ2-7	.	ASSLALGQVPSYEQY
TRBV20-1	.	TRBJ2-1	many	SASGYRSSYNEQF
TRBV20-1	.	TRBJ2-1	many	SARIPRNNEQF